These 8 T cell receptor beta chains were all obtained from the same sample, sequenced in a study of blood T cell repertoires in COVID-19. Produced via immunoSEQ multiplex PCR; TCRdb's table is partial and in-frame only. This table has about 190,000 clones, around 89% appearing once. The sequenced sample consisted of peripheral blood. The receptors were gathered from a man in his fifties or sixties with acute or convalescent COVID-19.

The rearrangement joins TRBV12-3 or TRBV12-4 to TRBJ2-5; no clear D. Deletions cut 5 bases from V and 4 bases from J, with 5 bases between. CDR3 length equals 11 residues. The CDR3 nucleotides are TGTGCCAGCAGTCTCAGAGAGACCCAGTACTTC. As protein: CASSLRETQYF.

The chain has TRBV28 and TRBJ2-2; the D is unclear. With 8 bases removed from V and 0 bases from J, the gap between germline ends came to 7 bases. The germline gives CDR1 MDHEN, CDR2 SYDVKM. This CDR3 comprises 13 residues. CDR3 nucleotide sequence: TGTGCCAGCCCCGAGCCGAACACCGGGGAGCTGTTTTTT. It translates to CASPEPNTGELFF.

This clone was seen only once. This chain joins TRBV18 and TRBJ2-1; D may be TRBD2 (6 bases). The germline V gene has CDR1 KGHSH and CDR2 LQKENI. The CDR3 covers 13 residues. With 1 base removed from V and 6 bases from J, the gap between germline ends came to 7 bases. The CDR3 DNA reads as TGTGCCAGCTCACCACTTAGCGGCAATGAGCAGTTCTTC. It specifies CASSPLSGNEQFF.

This chain connects TRBV3-1 (or the pseudogene TRBV3-2) to TRBJ2-7; a weak D match, TRBD2 (6 bases). CDR3 size: 14 residues. The germline V and J ends were trimmed by 4 bases and 3 bases, with 13 bases remaining between them. Germline V lookup: CDR1 LGHDT, CDR2 YNNKEL (reference sequence). This CDR3 is CASSRQPGDYEQYF. DNA of the CDR3: TGTGCCAGCAGCCGGCAACCGGGAGACTACGAGCAGTACTTC.

V is TRBV27 and J is TRBJ1-6; D is possibly TRBD1 (6 bases). This CDR3 contains 14 residues. V shed 1 base and J shed 9 bases, with 10 bases lying between them. Germline CDR1 is MNHEY and CDR2 is SMNVEV (reference sequence). Here the CDR3 DNA reads TGTGCCAGCAGTTTATGGCAGGGGCGTTCACCCCTCCACTTT. This encodes CASSLWQGRSPLHF.

V usage is TRBV28 and J usage is TRBJ2-2, with TRBD2 matching 7 bases. CDR3 size: 13 residues. CDR1 is MDHEN, CDR2 SYDVKM, per germline. After removal of 11 bases from V and 4 bases from J, the junction contained 7 bases not matched to a gene. DNA for the CDR3: TGTGCCCTCCGGGGGGAACTCACCGGGGAGCTGTTTTTT. Its translation is CALRGELTGELFF.

The rearrangement uses TRBV6-5 and TRBJ2-2, with D possibly matching TRBD1 (6 bases). The CDR3 is made up of 16 amino acids. With 2 bases removed from V and 0 bases from J, the gap between germline ends came to 10 bases. Germline values: CDR1 MNHEY, CDR2 SVGAGI. The CDR3 region has the DNA TGTGCCAGCAGTTACGATCACAGGGCGAACACCGGGGAGCTGTTTTTT. It encodes CASSYDHRANTGELFF.

The genes are TRBV30 and TRBJ1-6; D is possibly TRBD1 (6 bases). This CDR3 comprises 14 residues. CDR1 GTSNPN and CDR2 SVGIG come from the germline V gene (reference sequence). V was trimmed by 5 bases and J by 7 bases, leaving 15 bases between them. CDR3: CAWGGGDMNSPLHF. CDR3 DNA: TGTGCCTGGGGAGGGGGAGATATGAATTCACCCCTCCACTTT.